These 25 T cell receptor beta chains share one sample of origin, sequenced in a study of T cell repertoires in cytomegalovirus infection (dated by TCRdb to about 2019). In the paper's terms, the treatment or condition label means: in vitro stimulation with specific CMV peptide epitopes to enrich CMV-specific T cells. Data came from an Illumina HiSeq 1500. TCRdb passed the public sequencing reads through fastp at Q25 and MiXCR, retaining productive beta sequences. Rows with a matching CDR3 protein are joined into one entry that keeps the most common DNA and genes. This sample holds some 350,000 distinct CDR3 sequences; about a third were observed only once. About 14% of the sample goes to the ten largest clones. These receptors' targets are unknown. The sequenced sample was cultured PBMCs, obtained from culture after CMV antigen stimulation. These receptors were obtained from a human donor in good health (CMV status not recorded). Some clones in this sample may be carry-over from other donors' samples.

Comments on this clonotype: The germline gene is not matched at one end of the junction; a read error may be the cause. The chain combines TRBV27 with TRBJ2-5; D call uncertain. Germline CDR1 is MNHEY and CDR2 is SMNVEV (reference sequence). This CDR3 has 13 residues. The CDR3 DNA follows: TGTGCCAGAAGTTTAAATCGACAAGAGACCCAGTACTTC. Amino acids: CARSLNRQETQYF.

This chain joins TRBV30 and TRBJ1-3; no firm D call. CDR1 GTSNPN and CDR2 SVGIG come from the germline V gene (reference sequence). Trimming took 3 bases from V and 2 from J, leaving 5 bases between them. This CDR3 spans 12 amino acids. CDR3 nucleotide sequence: TGTGCCTGGAGAATCGCTGGAAACACCATATATTTT. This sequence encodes CAWRIAGNTIYF.

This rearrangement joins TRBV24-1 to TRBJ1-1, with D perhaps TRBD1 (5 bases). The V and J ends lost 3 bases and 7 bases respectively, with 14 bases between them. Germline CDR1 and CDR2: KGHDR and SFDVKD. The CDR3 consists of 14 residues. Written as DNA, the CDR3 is TGTGCCACCAGTGATGGGGGACCCGCAGGTGAAGCTTTCTTT. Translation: CATSDGGPAGEAFF.

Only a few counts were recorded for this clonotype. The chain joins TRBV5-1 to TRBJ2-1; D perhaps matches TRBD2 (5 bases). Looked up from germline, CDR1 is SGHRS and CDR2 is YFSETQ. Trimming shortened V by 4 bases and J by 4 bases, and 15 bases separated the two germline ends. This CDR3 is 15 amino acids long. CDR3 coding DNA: TGCGCCAGCAGCCCTACTAGTAGGGCTTACAATGAGCAGTTCTTC. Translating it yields CASSPTSRAYNEQFF.

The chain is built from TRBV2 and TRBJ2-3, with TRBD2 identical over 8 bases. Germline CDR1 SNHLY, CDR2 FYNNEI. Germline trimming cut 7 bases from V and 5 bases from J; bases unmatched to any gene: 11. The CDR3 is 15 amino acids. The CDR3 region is CASTPREGRGDTQYF. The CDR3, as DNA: TGTGCCAGCACTCCTCGGGAGGGCCGGGGAGATACGCAGTATTTT. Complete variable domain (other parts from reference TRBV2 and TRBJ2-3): EPEVTQTPSHQVTQMGQEVILRCVPISNHLYFYWYRQILGQKVEFLVSFYNNEISEKSEIFDDQFSVERPDGSNFTLKIRSTKLEDSAMYFCASTPREGRGDTQYFGPGTRLTVL.

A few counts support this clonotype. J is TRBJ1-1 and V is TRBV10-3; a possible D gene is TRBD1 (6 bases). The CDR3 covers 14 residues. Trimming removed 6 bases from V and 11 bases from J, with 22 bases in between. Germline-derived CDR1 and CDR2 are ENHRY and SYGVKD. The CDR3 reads CAISPNRDVGEAFF. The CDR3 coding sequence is TGTGCCATCAGCCCTAACAGGGATGTGGGAGAGGCTTTCTTT.

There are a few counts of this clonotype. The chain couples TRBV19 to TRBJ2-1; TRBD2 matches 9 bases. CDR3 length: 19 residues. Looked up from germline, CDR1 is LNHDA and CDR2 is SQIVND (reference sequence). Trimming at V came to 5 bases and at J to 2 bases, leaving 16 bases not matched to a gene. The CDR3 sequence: CASSWGGQRAGGPYNEQFF. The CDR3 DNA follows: TGTGCCAGTAGTTGGGGGGGACAACGGGCGGGAGGGCCCTACAATGAGCAGTTCTTC.

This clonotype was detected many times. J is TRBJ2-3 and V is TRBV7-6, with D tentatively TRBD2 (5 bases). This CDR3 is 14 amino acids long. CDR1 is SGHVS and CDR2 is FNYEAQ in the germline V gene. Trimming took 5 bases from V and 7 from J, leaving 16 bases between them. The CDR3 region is CASSQPTGSYTQYF. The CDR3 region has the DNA TGTGCCAGCAGCCAGCCGACGGGGAGTTATACGCAGTATTTT.

The CDR3 nucleotides read TGTGCCATCAGCGATGGACAGGGGGTATGGGAGCAGTACTTC. This codes for CAISDGQGVWEQYF. The chain combines TRBV10-3 with TRBJ2-7; 10 positions match TRBD1. CDR1 is ENHRY, CDR2 SYGVKD, per germline. V was clipped by 6 bases and J by 7 bases; unmatched bases: 9. CDR3 length: 14 residues.

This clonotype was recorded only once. In DNA, the CDR3 is TGTGCCAGTAACGATGGTGCCAGTGGGTCCAATGAGCAGTTCTTC. Amino acid sequence: CASNDGASGSNEQFF. The chain links TRBV19 to TRBJ2-1; D is uncertain. Germline CDR1 LNHDA, CDR2 SQIVND (reference sequence). With 7 bases removed from V and 6 bases from J, the gap between germline ends came to 19 bases. There are 15 residues in the CDR3.

CDR3 sequence: CAISRDRGEEANEKLFF. The CDR3 coding sequence is TGTGCCATCAGCCGAGACAGGGGGGAAGAGGCTAATGAAAAACTGTTTTTT. V is TRBV10-3 and J is TRBJ1-4; 9 nucleotides agree with TRBD1. This CDR3 contains 17 residues. Germline-derived CDR1 and CDR2 are ENHRY and SYGVKD. V shed 6 bases and J 3 bases; nucleotides not matched to a gene: 11.

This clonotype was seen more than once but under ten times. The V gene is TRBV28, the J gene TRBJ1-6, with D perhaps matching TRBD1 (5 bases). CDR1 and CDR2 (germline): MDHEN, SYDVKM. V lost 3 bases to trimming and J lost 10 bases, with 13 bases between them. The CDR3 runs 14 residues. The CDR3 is CASSLDTLRSPLHF. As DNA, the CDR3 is TGTGCCAGCAGTTTGGACACTTTGCGGTCACCCCTCCACTTT.

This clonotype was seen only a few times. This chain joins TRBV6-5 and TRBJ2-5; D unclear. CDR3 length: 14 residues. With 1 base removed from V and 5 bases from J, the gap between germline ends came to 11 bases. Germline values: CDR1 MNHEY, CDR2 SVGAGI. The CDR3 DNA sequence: TGTGCCAGCAGTTACTACCCGCCCGTCGAGACCCAGTACTTC. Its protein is CASSYYPPVETQYF.

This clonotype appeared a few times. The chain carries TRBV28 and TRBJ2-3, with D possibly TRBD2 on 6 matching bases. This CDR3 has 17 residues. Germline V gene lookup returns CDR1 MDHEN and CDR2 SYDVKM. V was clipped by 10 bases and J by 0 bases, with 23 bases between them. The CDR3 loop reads CAILKPGLTLSTDTQYF. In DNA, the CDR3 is TGTGCCATCTTGAAACCGGGACTGACGTTGAGCACAGATACGCAGTATTTT.

DNA for the CDR3: TGTGCCAGCCGGGGACTTCCAGCGGTGACCCAGTACTTC. As protein: CASRGLPAVTQYF. The chain carries TRBV6-2 or TRBV6-3 and TRBJ2-5; possibly TRBD2 for D (6 bases). This CDR3 has 13 amino acids. Germline values: CDR1 MNHEY, CDR2 SVGEGT. V lost 8 bases and J lost 7, with 17 bases in between.

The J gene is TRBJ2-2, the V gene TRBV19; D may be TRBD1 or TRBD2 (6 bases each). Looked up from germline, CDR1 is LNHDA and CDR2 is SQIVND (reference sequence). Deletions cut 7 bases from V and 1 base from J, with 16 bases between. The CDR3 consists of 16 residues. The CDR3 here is CASTPRRGKNTGELFF. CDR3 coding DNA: TGTGCCAGTACCCCCAGGAGGGGGAAGAACACCGGGGAGCTGTTTTTT.

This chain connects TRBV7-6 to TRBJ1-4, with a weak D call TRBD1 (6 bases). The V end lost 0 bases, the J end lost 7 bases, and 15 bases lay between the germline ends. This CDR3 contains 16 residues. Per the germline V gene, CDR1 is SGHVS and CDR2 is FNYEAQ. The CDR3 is CASSLAPTGSGEKLFF. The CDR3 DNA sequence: TGTGCCAGCAGCTTAGCGCCAACAGGGTCCGGTGAAAAACTGTTTTTT.

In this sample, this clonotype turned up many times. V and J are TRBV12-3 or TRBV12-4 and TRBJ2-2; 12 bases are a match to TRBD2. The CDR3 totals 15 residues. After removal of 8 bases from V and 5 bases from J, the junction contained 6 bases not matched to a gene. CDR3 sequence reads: CASGSSGRGTGELFF. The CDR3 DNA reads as TGTGCCAGCGGCTCTAGCGGGAGGGGTACCGGGGAGCTGTTTTTT.

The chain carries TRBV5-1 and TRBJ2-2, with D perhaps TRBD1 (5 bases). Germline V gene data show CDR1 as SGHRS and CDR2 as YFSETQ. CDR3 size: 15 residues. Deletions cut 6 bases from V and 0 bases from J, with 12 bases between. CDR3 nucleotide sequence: TGCGCCAGCACGAGTGGGGCGGCGAACACCGGGGAGCTGTTTTTT. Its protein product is CASTSGAANTGELFF. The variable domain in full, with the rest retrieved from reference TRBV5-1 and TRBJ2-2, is KAGVTQTPRYLIKTRGQQVTLSCSPISGHRSVSWYQQTPGQGLQFLFEYFSETQRNKGNFPGRFSGRQFSNSRSEMNVSTLELGDSALYLCASTSGAANTGELFFGEGSRLTVL.

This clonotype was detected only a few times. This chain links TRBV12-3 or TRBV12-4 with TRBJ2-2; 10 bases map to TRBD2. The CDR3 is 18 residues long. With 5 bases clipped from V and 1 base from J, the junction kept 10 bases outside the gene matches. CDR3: CASSPLLGTSENTGELFF. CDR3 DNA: TGTGCCAGCAGTCCATTACTCGGGACTAGCGAGAACACCGGGGAGCTGTTTTTT.

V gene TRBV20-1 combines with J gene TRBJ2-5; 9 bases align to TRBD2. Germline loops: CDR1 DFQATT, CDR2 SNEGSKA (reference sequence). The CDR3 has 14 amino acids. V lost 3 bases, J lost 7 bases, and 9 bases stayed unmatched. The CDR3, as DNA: TGCAGTGCTAGTATAGCGGGAGCCCCTCGGACCCAGTACTTC. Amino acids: CSASIAGAPRTQYF.

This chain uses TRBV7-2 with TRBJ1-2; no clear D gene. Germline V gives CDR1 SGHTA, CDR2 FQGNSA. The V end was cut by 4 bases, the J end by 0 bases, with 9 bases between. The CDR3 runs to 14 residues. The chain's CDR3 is CASSSWRTNYGYTF. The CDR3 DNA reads TGTGCCAGCAGCTCCTGGAGAACTAACTATGGCTACACCTTC.

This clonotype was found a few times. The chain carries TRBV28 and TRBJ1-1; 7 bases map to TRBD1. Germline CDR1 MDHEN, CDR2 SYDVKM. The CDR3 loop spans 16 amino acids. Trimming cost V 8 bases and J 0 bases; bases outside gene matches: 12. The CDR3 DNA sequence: TGTGCCAGCGGATCAAGACAGGGAGGGCTGAACACTGAAGCTTTCTTT. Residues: CASGSRQGGLNTEAFF.

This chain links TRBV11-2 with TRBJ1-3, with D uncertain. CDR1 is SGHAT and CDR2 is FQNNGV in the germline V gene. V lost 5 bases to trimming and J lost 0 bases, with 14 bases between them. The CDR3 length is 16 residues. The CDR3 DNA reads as TGTGCCAGCAGCCTAAACTCGGGCCCCTCTGGAAACACCATATATTTT. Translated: CASSLNSGPSGNTIYF.

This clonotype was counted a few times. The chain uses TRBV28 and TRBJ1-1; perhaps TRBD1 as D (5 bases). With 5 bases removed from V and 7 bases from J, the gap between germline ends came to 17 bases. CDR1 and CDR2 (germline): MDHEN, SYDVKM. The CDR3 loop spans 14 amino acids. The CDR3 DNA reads TGTGCCAGCAGTCCCGGCAGGGTAGGTGGTGAAGCTTTCTTT. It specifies CASSPGRVGGEAFF.